Below are 11 T cell receptor beta chains sequenced from a single sample in a study of blood T cell repertoires in COVID-19. Clones were sequenced by immunoSEQ multiplex PCR, and TCRdb holds only the in-frame ones, with some missing. The table lists about 140,000 clones, approximately 88% of them singletons. Sequences were obtained from peripheral blood. These receptors came from a human donor in a cohort sampled during active COVID-19.

This sequence joins TRBV30 and TRBJ2-2, with D possibly TRBD1 on 5 matching bases. The CDR3 is 14 residues long. With 2 bases removed from V and 4 bases from J, the gap between germline ends came to 11 bases. Germline assignment: CDR1 GTSNPN and CDR2 SVGIG (reference sequence). In DNA form, the CDR3 reads TGTGCCTGGAGTAAACAGGTGCGCACCGGGGAGCTGTTTTTT. Translated: CAWSKQVRTGELFF.

CDR3 sequence (DNA): TGCGCCAGCAGCTTGATCGCGGGGGGATCCTACAATGAGCAGTTCTTC. Protein product: CASSLIAGGSYNEQFF. The V gene is TRBV5-1, the J gene TRBJ2-1, with 8 bases fitting TRBD2. CDR3 length: 16 amino acids. Germline CDR1 is SGHRS and CDR2 is YFSETQ. After removal of 1 base from V and 1 base from J, the junction contained 4 bases not matched to a gene.

This rearrangement joins TRBV5-5 to TRBJ2-1, with 10 bases aligning to TRBD1. Per germline, CDR1 SGHKS and CDR2 YYEKEE (reference sequence). V gave up 3 bases and J gave up 9 bases; unmatched junction bases: 6. The CDR3 consists of 14 residues. The CDR3 DNA reads as TGTGCCAGCAGCTCACCGGGACAGGGGTTTGAGCAGTTCTTC. Translation: CASSSPGQGFEQFF.

This clone was recorded a few times. V is TRBV5-6 and J is TRBJ2-5; TRBD1 is a possible D gene (8 bases). Trimming left V 4 bases short and J 5 bases short, with 15 bases between. The length of the CDR3 is 14 residues. Germline CDR1 is SGHDT and CDR2 is YYEEEE. This CDR3 reads CASSSGTGRETQYF. The CDR3 DNA sequence: TGTGCCAGCAGCAGCGGGACAGGCCGGGAGACCCAGTACTTC.

The chain uses TRBV9 and TRBJ2-2; D might be TRBD2 (7 bases). With 4 bases removed from V and 3 bases from J, the gap between germline ends came to 16 bases. This CDR3 contains 16 residues. CDR1 SGDLS and CDR2 YYNGEE come from the germline V gene. The DNA for the CDR3 is TGTGCCAGCAGCCCCCGGGGAGGGGGGGACACCGGGGAGCTGTTTTTT. Translating it yields CASSPRGGGDTGELFF.

The rearrangement uses TRBV4-1 and TRBJ1-4; 9 nucleotides agree with TRBD1. The CDR3 is made up of 15 amino acids. CDR1 and CDR2 from the germline V gene are MGHRA and YSYEKL. J was trimmed by 8 bases and V by 3 bases; bases with no gene match: 7. As DNA, the CDR3 is TGCGCCAGCAGCCATGCAGGGACAGGGTTCGAAAAACTGTTTTTT. This codes for CASSHAGTGFEKLFF.

This clone has only a few counts. This rearrangement joins TRBV12-5 to TRBJ1-1; 9 nucleotides line up with TRBD1. Germline CDR1 is LGHNT and CDR2 is FRNRAP. The V segment lost 4 bases and the J segment 4 bases; nucleotides outside the gene matches: 7. The CDR3 runs 15 residues. The CDR3 spells CASGSTTGGITEAFF. The CDR3 DNA follows: TGTGCTAGTGGTTCCACTACAGGGGGCATCACTGAAGCTTTCTTT.

The CDR3 nucleotides read TGTGCCAGCAGCTACCGGGACAGGTCCGGCACAGATACGCAGTATTTT. The encoded protein is CASSYRDRSGTDTQYF. The V call is TRBV7-9, the J call TRBJ2-3; 8 bases are shared with TRBD1. CDR1 and CDR2 (germline): SEHNR, FQNEAQ (reference sequence). The CDR3 has 16 amino acids. The V segment lost 4 bases and the J segment 1 base; nucleotides outside the gene matches: 7.

This clone was seen only a few times. This sequence joins TRBV19 and TRBJ1-5, with 7 bases fitting TRBD1. The V gene's germline CDR1 is LNHDA and CDR2 SQIVND (reference sequence). This CDR3 has 15 residues. V shed 6 bases, J shed 5 bases, and the junction held 10 bases outside the gene matches. This CDR3 reads CASRNRDSGHQPQHF. CDR3 DNA: TGTGCCAGTAGAAATAGGGACAGCGGACATCAGCCCCAGCATTTT.

The V and J genes are TRBV11-2 and TRBJ2-7; perhaps TRBD2 as D (5 bases). V lost 0 bases to trimming and J lost 2 bases, with 11 bases between them. Germline V lookup: CDR1 SGHAT, CDR2 FQNNGV. This CDR3 spans 15 amino acids. CDR3 coding DNA: TGTGCCAGCAGCTTAGAGGCGCTGGGAGCCTACGAGCAGTACTTC. Amino acid sequence: CASSLEALGAYEQYF.

The J gene is TRBJ1-1, the V gene TRBV11-2, with 9 bases lining up with TRBD1. CDR3 length: 15 residues. With 4 bases clipped from V and 0 bases from J, the junction kept 3 bases outside the gene matches. Germline V CDR1 and CDR2: SGHAT, FQNNGV. The CDR3 region has the DNA TGTGCCAGCAGCTCCCGGACAGGGGTGAACACTGAAGCTTTCTTT. It codes for CASSSRTGVNTEAFF.